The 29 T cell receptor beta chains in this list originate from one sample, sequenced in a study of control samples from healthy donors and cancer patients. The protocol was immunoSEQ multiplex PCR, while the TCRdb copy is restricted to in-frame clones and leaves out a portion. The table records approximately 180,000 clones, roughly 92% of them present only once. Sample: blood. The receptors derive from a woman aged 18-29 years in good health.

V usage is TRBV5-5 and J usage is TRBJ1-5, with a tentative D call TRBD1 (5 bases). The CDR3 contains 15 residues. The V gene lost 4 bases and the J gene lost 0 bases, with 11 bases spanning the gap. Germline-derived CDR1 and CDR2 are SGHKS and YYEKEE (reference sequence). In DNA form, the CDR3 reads TGTGCCAGCAGCCCGACAGTGTATAGCAATCAGCCCCAGCATTTT. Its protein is CASSPTVYSNQPQHF. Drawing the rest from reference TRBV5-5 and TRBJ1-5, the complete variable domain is DAGVTQSPTHLIKTRGQQVTLRCSPISGHKSVSWYQQVLGQGPQFIFQYYEKEERGRGNFPDRFSARQFPNYSSELNVNALLLGDSALYLCASSPTVYSNQPQHFGDGTRLSIL.

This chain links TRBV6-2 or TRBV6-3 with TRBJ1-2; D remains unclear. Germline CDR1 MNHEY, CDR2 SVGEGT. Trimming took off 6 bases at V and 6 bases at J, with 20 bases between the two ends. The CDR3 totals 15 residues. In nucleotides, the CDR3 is TGTGCCAGCAGCCTAAGGTGGGCAGGTAGTAATGGCTACACCTTC. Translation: CASSLRWAGSNGYTF.

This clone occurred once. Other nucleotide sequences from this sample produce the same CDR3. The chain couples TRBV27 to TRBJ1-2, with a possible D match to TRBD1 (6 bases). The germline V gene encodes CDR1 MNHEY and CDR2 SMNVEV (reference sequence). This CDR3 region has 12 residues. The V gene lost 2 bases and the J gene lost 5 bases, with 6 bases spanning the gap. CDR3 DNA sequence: TGTGCCAGCAGTTTAAGGGGGTATGGCTACACCTTC. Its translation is CASSLRGYGYTF.

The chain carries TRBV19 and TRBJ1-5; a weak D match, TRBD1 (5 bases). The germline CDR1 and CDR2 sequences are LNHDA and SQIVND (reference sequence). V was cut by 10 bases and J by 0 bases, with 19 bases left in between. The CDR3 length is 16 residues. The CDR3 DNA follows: TGTGCCACGACAGATCGATTTTTTTATAGCAATCAGCCCCAGCATTTT. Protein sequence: CATTDRFFYSNQPQHF.

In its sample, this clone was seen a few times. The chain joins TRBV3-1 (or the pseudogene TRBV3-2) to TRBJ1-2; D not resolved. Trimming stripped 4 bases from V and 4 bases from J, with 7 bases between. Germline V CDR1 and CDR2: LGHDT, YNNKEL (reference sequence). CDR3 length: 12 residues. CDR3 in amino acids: CASSRGGYGYTF. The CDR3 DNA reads TGTGCCAGCAGCCGGGGAGGCTATGGCTACACCTTC.

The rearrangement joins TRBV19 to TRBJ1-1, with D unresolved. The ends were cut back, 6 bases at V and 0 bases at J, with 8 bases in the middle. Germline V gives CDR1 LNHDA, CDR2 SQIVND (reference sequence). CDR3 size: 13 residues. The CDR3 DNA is TGTGCCAGTAGATCGGGGTTGAACACTGAAGCTTTCTTT. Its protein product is CASRSGLNTEAFF.

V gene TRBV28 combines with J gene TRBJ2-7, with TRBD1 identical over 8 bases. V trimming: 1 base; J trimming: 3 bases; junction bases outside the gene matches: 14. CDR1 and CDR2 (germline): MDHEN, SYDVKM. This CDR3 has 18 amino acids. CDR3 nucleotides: TGTGCCAGCAGTTTATTTGGAAGGGGGACAGGCGAAGTCTACGAGCAGTACTTC. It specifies CASSLFGRGTGEVYEQYF.

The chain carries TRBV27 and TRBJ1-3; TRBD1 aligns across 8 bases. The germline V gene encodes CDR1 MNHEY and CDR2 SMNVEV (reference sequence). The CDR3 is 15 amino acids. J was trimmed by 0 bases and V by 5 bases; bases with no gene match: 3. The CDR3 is CASSPDRGSGNTIYF. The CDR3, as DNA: TGTGCCAGCAGTCCAGACAGGGGCTCTGGAAACACCATATATTTT.

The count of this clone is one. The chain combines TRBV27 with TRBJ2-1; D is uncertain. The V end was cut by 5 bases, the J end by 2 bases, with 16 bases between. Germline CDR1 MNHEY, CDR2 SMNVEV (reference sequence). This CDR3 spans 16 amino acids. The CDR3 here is CASSPGPIWAYNEQFF. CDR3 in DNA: TGTGCCAGCAGTCCAGGACCGATCTGGGCCTACAATGAGCAGTTCTTC.

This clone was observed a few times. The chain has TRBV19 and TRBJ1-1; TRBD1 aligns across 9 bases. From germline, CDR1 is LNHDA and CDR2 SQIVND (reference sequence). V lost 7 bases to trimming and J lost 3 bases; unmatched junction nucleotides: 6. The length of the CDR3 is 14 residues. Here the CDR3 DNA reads TGTGCCAGTACCCTCGGACAGGGGCACACTGAAGCTTTCTTT. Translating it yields CASTLGQGHTEAFF.

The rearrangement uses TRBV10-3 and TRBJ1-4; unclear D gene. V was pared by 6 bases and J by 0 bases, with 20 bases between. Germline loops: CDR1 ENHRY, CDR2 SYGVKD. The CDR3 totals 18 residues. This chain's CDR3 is CAISSGPLTRATNEKLFF. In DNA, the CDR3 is TGTGCCATCAGCTCCGGACCTTTGACACGAGCAACTAATGAAAAACTGTTTTTT.

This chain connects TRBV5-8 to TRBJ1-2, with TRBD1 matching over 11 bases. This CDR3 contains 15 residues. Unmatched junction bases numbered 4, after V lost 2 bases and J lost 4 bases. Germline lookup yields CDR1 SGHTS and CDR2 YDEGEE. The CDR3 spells CASSFRTGGSYGYTF. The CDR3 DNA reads TGTGCCAGCAGCTTTAGGACAGGGGGCAGCTATGGCTACACCTTC.

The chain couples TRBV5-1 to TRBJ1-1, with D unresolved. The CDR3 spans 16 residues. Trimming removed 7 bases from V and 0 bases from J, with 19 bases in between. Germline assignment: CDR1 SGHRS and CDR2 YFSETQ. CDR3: CASRRRHEVMNTEAFF. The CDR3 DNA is TGCGCCAGCCGGCGGAGGCATGAAGTTATGAACACTGAAGCTTTCTTT.

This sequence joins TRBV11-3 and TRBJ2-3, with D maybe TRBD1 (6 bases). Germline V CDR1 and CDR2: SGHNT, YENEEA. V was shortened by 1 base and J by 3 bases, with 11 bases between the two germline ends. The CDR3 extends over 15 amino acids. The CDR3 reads CASSLGGQGTDTQYF. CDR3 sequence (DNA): TGTGCCAGCAGCTTAGGCGGGCAGGGGACAGATACGCAGTATTTT.

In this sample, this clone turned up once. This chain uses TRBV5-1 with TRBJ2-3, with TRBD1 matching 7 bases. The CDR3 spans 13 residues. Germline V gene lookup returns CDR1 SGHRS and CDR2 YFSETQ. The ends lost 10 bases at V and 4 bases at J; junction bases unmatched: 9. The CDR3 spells CAVRRTGSDTQYF. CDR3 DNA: TGCGCCGTCCGAAGGACAGGTTCAGATACGCAGTATTTT. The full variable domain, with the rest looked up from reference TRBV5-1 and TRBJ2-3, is KAGVTQTPRYLIKTRGQQVTLSCSPISGHRSVSWYQQTPGQGLQFLFEYFSETQRNKGNFPGRFSGRQFSNSRSEMNVSTLELGDSALYLCAVRRTGSDTQYFGPGTRLTVL.

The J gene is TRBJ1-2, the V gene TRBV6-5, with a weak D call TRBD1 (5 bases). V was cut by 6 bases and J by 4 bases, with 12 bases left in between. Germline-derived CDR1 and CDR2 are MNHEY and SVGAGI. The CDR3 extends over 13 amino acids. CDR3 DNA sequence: TGTGCCAGCAGAACAGGACCATCCTATGGCTACACCTTC. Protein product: CASRTGPSYGYTF.

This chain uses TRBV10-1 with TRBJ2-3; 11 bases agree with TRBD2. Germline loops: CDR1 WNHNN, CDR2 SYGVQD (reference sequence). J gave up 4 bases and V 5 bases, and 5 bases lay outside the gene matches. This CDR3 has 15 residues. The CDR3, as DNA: TGCGCCAGCAGTAAACTAGCGGGAGCCGCAGATACGCAGTATTTT. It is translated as CASSKLAGAADTQYF.

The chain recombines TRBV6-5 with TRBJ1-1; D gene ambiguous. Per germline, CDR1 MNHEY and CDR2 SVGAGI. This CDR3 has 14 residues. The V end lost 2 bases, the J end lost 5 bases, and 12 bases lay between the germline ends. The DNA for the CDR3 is TGTGCCAGCAGTTACGAGAGGGTTGGAACTGAAGCTTTCTTT. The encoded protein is CASSYERVGTEAFF.

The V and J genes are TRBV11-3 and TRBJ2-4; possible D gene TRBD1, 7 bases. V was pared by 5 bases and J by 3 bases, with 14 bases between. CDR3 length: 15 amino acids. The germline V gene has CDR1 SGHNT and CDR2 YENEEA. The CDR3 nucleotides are TGTGCCAGCAGCCTAAGACAGGGAGGCAAAAACATTCAGTACTTC. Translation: CASSLRQGGKNIQYF.

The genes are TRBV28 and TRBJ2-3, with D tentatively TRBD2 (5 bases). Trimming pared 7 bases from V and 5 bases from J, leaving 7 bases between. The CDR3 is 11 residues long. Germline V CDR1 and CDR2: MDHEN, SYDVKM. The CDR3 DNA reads TGTGCCAGCACCGGAGGAGATACGCAGTATTTT. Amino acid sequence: CASTGGDTQYF. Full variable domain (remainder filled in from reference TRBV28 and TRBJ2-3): DVKVTQSSRYLVKRTGEKVFLECVQDMDHENMFWYRQDPGLGLRLIYFSYDVKMKEKGDIPEGYSVSREKKERFSLILESASTNQTSMYLCASTGGDTQYFGPGTRLTVL.

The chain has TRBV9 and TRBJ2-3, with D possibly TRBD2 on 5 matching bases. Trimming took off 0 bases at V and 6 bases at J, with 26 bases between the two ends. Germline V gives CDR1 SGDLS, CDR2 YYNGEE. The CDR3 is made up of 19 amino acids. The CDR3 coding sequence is TGTGCCAGCAGCGTAGCGGCTGGGCTAGCCGAGTTACAAAGGGATACGCAGTATTTT. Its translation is CASSVAAGLAELQRDTQYF.

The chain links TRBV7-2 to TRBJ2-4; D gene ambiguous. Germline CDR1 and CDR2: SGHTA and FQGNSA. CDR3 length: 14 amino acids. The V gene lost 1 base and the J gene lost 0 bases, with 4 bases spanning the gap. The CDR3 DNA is TGTGCCAGCAGCTTAGTGGGAGCCAAAAACATTCAGTACTTC. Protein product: CASSLVGAKNIQYF. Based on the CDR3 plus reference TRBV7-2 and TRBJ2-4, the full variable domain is GAGVSQSPSNKVTEKGKDVELRCDPISGHTALYWYRQSLGQGLEFLIYFQGNSAPDKSGLPSDRFSAERTGGSVSTLTIQRTQQEDSAVYLCASSLVGAKNIQYFGAGTRLSVL.

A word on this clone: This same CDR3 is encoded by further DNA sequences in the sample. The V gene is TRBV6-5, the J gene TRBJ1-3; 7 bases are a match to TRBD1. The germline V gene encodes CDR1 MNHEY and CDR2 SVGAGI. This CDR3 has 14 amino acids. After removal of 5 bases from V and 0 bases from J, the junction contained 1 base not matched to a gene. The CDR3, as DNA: TGTGCCAGCAGTCGGGACAGCTCTGGAAACACCATATATTTT. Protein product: CASSRDSSGNTIYF.

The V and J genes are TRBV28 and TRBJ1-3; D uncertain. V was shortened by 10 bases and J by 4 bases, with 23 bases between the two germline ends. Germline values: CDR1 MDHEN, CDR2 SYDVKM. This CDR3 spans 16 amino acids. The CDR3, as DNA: TGTGCCACCTCCTATGAGGGCCCATCCCTCGGAAACACCATATATTTT. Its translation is CATSYEGPSLGNTIYF. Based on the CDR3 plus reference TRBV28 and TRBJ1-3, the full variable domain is DVKVTQSSRYLVKRTGEKVFLECVQDMDHENMFWYRQDPGLGLRLIYFSYDVKMKEKGDIPEGYSVSREKKERFSLILESASTNQTSMYLCATSYEGPSLGNTIYFGEGSWLTVV.

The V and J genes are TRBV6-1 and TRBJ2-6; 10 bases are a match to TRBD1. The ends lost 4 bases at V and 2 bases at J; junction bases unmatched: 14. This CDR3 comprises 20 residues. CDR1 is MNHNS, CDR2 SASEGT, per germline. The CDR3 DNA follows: TGTGCCAGCAGTGCGCATTTCCCCGGGACAGGGGTCCCTGGGGCCAACGTCCTGACTTTC. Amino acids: CASSAHFPGTGVPGANVLTF.

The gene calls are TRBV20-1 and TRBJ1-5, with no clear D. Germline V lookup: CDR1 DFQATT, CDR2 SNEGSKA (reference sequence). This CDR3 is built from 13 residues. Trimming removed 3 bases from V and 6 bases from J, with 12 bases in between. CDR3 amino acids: CSASFGAGQPQHF. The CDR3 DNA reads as TGCAGTGCTAGTTTTGGAGCGGGTCAGCCCCAGCATTTT.

CDR3 residues: CASSDNDFMNTEAFF. As DNA, the CDR3 is TGTGCCAGCAGTGACAACGATTTCATGAACACTGAAGCTTTCTTT. The rearrangement joins TRBV2 to TRBJ1-1; D ambiguous. Per the germline V gene, CDR1 is SNHLY and CDR2 is FYNNEI. V was clipped by 3 bases and J by 0 bases, with 11 bases between them. CDR3 length: 15 residues.

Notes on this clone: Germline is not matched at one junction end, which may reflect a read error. The CDR3 protein is CASSFQGQAFYHEQFF. The CDR3 DNA sequence: TGTGCCAGCAGTTTTCAAGGACAGGCCTTCTACCATGAGCAGTTCTTC. The chain couples TRBV27 to TRBJ2-1, with 7 bases aligning to TRBD1. The CDR3 is 16 residues long. Germline V gives CDR1 MNHEY, CDR2 SMNVEV (reference sequence).

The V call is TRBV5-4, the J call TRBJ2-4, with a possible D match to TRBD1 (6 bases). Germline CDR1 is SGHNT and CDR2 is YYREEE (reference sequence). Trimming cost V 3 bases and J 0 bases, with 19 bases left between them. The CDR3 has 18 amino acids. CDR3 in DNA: TGTGCCAGCAGCTGGACAGAGAAGGGTACCATAGCCAAAAACATTCAGTACTTC. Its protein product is CASSWTEKGTIAKNIQYF.